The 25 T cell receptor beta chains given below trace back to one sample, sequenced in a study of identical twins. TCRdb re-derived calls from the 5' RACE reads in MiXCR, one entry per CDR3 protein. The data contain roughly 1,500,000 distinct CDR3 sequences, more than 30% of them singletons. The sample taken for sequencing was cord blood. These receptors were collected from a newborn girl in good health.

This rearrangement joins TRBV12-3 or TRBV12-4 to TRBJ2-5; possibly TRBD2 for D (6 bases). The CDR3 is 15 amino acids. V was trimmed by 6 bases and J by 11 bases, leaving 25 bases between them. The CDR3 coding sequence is TGTGCCAGCAGGGATTACCGGGTCAGGGCACGGGAGCAGTACTTC. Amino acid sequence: CASRDYRVRAREQYF.

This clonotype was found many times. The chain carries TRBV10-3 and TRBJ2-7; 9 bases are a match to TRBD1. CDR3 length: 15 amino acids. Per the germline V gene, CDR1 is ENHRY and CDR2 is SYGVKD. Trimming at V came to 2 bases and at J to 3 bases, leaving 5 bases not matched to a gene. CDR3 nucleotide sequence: TGTGCCATCAGTGAGGGACAGGGGATAATCTACGAGCAGTACTTC. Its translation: CAISEGQGIIYEQYF.

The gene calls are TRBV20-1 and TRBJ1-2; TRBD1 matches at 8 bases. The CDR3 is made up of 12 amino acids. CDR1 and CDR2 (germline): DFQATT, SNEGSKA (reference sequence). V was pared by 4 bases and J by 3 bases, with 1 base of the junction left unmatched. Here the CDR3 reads CSATGGYYGYTF. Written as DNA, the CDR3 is TGCAGTGCTACAGGGGGCTACTATGGCTACACCTTC.

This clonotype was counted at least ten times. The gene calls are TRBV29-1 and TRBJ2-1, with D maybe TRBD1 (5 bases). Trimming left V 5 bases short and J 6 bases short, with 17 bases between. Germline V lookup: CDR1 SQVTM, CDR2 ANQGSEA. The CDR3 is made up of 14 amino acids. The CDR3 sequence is CSVPPAPRVNEQFF. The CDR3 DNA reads TGCAGCGTTCCCCCCGCCCCCAGGGTCAATGAGCAGTTCTTC.

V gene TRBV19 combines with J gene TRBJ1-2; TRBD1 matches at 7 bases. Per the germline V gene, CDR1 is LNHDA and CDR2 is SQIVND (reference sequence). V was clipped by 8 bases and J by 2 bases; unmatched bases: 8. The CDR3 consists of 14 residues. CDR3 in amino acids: CASGEDRWNYGYTF. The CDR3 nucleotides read TGTGCCAGTGGCGAGGACAGGTGGAACTATGGCTACACCTTC.

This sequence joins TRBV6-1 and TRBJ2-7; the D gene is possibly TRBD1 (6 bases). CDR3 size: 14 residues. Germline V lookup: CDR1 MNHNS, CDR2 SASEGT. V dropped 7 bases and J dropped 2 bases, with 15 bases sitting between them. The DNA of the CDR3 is TGTGCCAGCATGAGACACCGGGACACCTACGAGCAGTACTTC. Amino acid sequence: CASMRHRDTYEQYF.

The DNA for the CDR3 is TGCAGTGCAAACGTGGCTAGCGGGAGGGCCTACAATGAGCAGTTCTTC. As protein: CSANVASGRAYNEQFF. The rearrangement joins TRBV20-1 to TRBJ2-1; 12 bases are shared with TRBD2. After removal of 6 bases from V and 2 bases from J, the junction contained 8 bases not matched to a gene. The CDR3 runs 16 residues. CDR1 and CDR2 from the germline V gene are DFQATT and SNEGSKA (reference sequence).

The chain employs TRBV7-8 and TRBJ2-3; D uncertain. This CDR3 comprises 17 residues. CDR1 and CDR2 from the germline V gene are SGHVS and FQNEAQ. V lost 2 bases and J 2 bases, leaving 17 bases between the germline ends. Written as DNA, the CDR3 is TGTGCCAGCAGCTTACAATTCTGGCAGGCGATCACAGATACGCAGTATTTT. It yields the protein CASSLQFWQAITDTQYF.

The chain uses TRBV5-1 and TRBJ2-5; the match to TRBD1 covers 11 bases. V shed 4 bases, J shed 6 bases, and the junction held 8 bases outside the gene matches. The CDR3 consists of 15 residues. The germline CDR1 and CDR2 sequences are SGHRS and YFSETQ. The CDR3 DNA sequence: TGCGCCAGCAGCCTACAGGGACAGGGGGTAAAGACCCAGTACTTC. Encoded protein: CASSLQGQGVKTQYF.

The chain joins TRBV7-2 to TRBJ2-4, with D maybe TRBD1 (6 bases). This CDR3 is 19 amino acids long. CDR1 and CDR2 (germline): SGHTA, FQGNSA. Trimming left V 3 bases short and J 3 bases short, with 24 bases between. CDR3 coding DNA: TGTGCCAGCAGCTTTAGCTCCCTGAGGGCAGGGGAGTACAAAAACATTCAGTACTTC. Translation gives CASSFSSLRAGEYKNIQYF.

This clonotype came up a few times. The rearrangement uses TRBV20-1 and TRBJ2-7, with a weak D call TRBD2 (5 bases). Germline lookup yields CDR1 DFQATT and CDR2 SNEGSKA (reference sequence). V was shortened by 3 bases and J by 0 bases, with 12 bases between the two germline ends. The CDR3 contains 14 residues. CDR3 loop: CSARYSGSSYEQYF. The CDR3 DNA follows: TGCAGTGCTAGGTATAGTGGGAGCTCCTACGAGCAGTACTTC.

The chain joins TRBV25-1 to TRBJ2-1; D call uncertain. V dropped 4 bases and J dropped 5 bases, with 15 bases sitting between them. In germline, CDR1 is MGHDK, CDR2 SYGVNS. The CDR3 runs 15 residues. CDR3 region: CASSADGKSNNEQFF. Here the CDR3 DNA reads TGTGCCAGCAGTGCAGACGGAAAGTCCAACAATGAGCAGTTCTTC.

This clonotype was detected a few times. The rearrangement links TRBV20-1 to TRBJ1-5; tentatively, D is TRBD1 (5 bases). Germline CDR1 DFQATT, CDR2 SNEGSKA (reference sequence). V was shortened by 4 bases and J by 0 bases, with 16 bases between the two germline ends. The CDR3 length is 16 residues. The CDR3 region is CSATEQQGLSNQPQHF. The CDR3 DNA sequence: TGCAGTGCTACAGAGCAGCAGGGCCTTAGCAATCAGCCCCAGCATTTT.

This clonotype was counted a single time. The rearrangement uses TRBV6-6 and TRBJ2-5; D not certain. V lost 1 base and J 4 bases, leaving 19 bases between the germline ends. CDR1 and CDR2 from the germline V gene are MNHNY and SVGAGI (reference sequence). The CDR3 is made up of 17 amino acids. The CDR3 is CASSYWRTTIWVETQYF. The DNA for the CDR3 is TGTGCCAGCAGTTACTGGCGGACCACAATATGGGTAGAGACCCAGTACTTC.

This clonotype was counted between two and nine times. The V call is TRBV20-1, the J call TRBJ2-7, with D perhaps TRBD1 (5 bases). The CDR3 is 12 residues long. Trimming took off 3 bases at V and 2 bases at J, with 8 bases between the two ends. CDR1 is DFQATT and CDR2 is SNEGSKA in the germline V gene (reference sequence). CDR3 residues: CSASTDTYEQYF. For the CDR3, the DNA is TGCAGTGCTAGTACGGACACCTACGAGCAGTACTTC.

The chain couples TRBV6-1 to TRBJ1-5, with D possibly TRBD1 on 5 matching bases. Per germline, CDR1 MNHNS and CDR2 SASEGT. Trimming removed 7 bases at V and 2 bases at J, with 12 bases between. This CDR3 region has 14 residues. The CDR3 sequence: CASTVGTRNQPQHF. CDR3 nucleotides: TGTGCCAGCACGGTAGGGACGCGCAATCAGCCCCAGCATTTT.

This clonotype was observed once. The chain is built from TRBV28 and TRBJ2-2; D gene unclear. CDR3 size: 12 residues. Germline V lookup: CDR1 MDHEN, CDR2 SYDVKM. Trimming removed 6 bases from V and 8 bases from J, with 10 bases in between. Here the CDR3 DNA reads TGTGCCAGCAGCCCCCCCGAAGGGGAGCTGTTTTTT. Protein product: CASSPPEGELFF.

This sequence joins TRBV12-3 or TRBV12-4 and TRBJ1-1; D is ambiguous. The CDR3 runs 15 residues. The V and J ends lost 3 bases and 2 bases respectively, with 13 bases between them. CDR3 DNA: TGTGCCAGCAGTTTTGAGCAGCTCCTAAACACTGAAGCTTTCTTT. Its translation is CASSFEQLLNTEAFF.

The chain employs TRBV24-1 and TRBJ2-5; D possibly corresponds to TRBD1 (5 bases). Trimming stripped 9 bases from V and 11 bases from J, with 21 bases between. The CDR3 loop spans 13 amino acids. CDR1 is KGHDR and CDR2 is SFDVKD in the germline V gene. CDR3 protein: CATGYTGLVGQYF. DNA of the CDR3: TGTGCCACCGGATACACAGGTTTGGTTGGGCAGTACTTC.

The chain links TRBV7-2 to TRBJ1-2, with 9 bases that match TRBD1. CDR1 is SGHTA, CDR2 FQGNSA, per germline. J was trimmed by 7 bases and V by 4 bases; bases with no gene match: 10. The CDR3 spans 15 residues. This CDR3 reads CASSSHRGRFGGYTF. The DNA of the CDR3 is TGTGCCAGCAGCTCCCACAGGGGGCGATTTGGTGGCTACACCTTC. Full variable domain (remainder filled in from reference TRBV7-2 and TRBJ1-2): GAGVSQSPSNKVTEKGKDVELRCDPISGHTALYWYRQSLGQGLEFLIYFQGNSAPDKSGLPSDRFSAERTGGSVSTLTIQRTQQEDSAVYLCASSSHRGRFGGYTFGSGTRLTVV.

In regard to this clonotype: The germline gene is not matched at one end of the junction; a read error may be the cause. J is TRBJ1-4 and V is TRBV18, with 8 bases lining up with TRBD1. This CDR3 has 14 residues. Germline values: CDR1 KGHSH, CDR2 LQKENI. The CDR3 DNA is TGTGCCAGCTCACCACAACAGGGGGGTGAAAAGCTGTTTTTT. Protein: CASSPQQGGEKLFF.

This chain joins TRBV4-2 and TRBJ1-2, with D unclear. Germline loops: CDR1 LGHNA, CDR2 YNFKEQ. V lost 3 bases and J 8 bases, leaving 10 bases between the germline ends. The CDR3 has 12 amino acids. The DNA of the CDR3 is TGTGCCAGCAGCCAGAGAATGGACGGCTACACCTTC. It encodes CASSQRMDGYTF.

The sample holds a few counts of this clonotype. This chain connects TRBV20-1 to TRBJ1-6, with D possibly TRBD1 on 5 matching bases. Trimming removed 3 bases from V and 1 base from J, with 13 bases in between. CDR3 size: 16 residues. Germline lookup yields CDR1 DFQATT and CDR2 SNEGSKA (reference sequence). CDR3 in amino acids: CSARQGSGSYNSPLHF. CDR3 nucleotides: TGCAGTGCTAGGCAGGGTAGCGGGTCCTATAATTCACCCCTCCACTTT.

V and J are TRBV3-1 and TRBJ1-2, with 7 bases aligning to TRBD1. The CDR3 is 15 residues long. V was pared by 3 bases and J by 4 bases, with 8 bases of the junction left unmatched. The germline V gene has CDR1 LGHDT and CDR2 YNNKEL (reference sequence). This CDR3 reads CASSQADRPLYGYTF. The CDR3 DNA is TGTGCCAGCAGCCAGGCGGACAGGCCGCTCTATGGCTACACCTTC.

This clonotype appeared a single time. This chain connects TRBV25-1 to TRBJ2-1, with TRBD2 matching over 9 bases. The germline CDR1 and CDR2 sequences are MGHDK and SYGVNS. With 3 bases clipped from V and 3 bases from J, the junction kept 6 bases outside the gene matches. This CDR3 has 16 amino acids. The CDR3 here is CASSELAGRVYNEQFF. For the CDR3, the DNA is TGTGCCAGCAGTGAGCTAGCGGGACGGGTCTACAATGAGCAGTTCTTC.